A selection of T cell receptor beta chains follows, all from one sample in a study of blood T cell repertoires in COVID-19. Produced via immunoSEQ multiplex PCR; TCRdb's table is partial and in-frame only. The sample lists approximately 32,000 clones, 88% occurring once. Sequenced sample: peripheral blood. All receptors come from a woman in her 70s with active COVID-19. CDR3s include the opening cysteine and the closing phenylalanine or tryptophan.

v_gene	j_gene	CDR3aa
TRBV7-9	TRBJ2-2	CASSQTEIANTGELFF
TRBV2	TRBJ1-5	CASSTGTAINQPQHF
TRBV11-2	TRBJ2-3	CASSPGQGSTDTQYF
TRBV4-3	TRBJ2-7	CASSQYMGGSSYEQYF
TRBV9	TRBJ2-3	CASSVAGIAASTDTQYF
TRBV4-3	TRBJ2-3	CASSQDRESTDTQYF
TRBV4-3	TRBJ1-2	CASSQEGTGGRYGYTF
TRBV3-1/TRBV3-2	TRBJ2-3	CASSQVSSGGTDTQYF
TRBV2	TRBJ2-7	CASSDPVTTPYEQYF
TRBV27	TRBJ2-1	CASSLSISGGISSYNEQFF
TRBV30	TRBJ2-5	CAWSSRTGGPGVNEETQYF
TRBV18	TRBJ2-3	CASSRADSQDTQYF
TRBV7-2	TRBJ2-1	CASSSYSGGPYNEQFF
TRBV4-1	TRBJ1-1	CASSQDHGRVNTEAFF
TRBV5-1	TRBJ2-3	CASSSLAAGGGQTDTQYF
TRBV7-9	TRBJ2-5	CASSIGGQETQYF
TRBV30	TRBJ2-7	CAWSVLEGPSGDYEQYF